This T cell receptor (beta chain) was found in a study of CD8+ T cells in alopecia areata. Study-wide results and limits: In patients, TCRs were shared less clearly than in mice, and HLA may possibly be involved. There were also resident alphabeta T cells of normal skin sequenced in scalp samples.

Trimming pared 4 bases from V and 2 bases from J, leaving 6 bases between. Per germline, CDR1 SNHLY and CDR2 FYNNEI. The CDR3 consists of 12 residues. On this clone: The target antigen is unknown.

Extracted RNA was reverse transcribed, and the resulting cDNA served as sequencing template. Sequenced by immunoSEQ multiplex PCR; TCRdb stores in-frame clones only, minus some. The sample gives about 200,000 clones, approximately 60% of which show up once; around 5% is in the top ten. J is TRBJ2-7 and V is TRBV2; D gene uncertain. Sequenced sample: CD8+ T cells sorted from blood. The source is a human donor in good health. The CDR3 DNA sequence: TGTGCCAGCAGTGGTCTTGCCTACGAGCAGTACTTC. As protein: CASSGLAYEQYF.